This T cell receptor beta chain is from a study of spatial heterogeneity in lung cancer (dated by TCRdb to the late 2010s). Regarding the study in general: Beta-chain transcripts were consistently detected in greater numbers than alpha-chain transcripts, which likely reflects a higher abundance of beta-chain transcripts. Nonsynonymous mutation counts, determined by whole-exome sequencing of tumor tissue, were related to features of the TCR repertoire. In non-small cell lung cancer, the study quantitatively compared TCR alpha and beta repertoires across several tumor regions, matched nontumor lung, and blood. In the raw uncorrected reads, each unique combination of TCR and UMI appeared more than ten times on average. At surgery, hundreds of tumor regions, around 67 matched nontumor lung samples and 56 PBMC samples were TCR-sequenced for both alpha and beta chains.

Per the publication, the time point label means: sample taken at primary tumor resection. For TCR sequencing, whole RNA was extracted from tumor and nontumor lung tissue, or from cryopreserved PBMC samples, and no cell sorting was done. The donors were some 72 patients from the lung TRACERx cohort who had early-stage, untreated non-small cell lung cancer. Patients were selected for TCR sequencing only if sufficient RNA was available from at least two tumor regions. To prepare the library, 5' RACE was applied. The run used a NextSeq 500. The TCR library protocol attached a unique molecular identifier to each TCR cDNA molecule to allow correction of PCR and sequencing errors. Regarding the original processing steps: Decombinator tools were used for TCR identification, UMI-based error correction and CDR3 extraction. Expanded TCRs were defined as those above a frequency of 2 per 1,000, corresponding to the top 1% of the tumor frequency distribution. Renyi diversity was computed with the R vegan package after each repertoire had been subsampled 100 times to 5,000 TCRs. CDR3 similarity networks were built from amino acid triplet string-kernel similarity, with CDR3s being connected when pairwise similarity was above 0.82. The public reads were reanalyzed by TCRdb: fastp trimming at Q25, MiXCR alignment, in-frame beta chains only. Identical CDR3 proteins give one entry, which carries the most common genes and DNA. What appears here as the V and J calls and clone size reflects TCRdb's work, not the paper's. A total of roughly 380 distinct CDR3 sequences appear in this sample, 27% of them only once. Roughly a quarter of the sample rests with the top ten.

This clonotype is characterized as hyperexpanded (1% or more). Its antigen target is currently unknown. No base qualities exist here, and no much larger clone lies one base off it. This beta chain is an unintended read in a library built for alpha chains; its size means little. The study at large found these results: Ubiquitous expanded tumor TCRs showed up in blood more often at tumor resection than at routine follow-up. Confirming at a functional level the hypothesis that regional TCRs recognize regional mutations was considered to require additional single-cell paired TCR alpha and beta sequencing.

V is cut by 0 bases and J by 4 bases, and the space between the germline ends is 7 bases. Reading the germline V gene gives CDR1 WSHSY and CDR2 SAAADI. Its CDR3 holds 14 amino acids, cysteine through phenylalanine. The sequence is cut down to CDR3 DNA, 42 bases in frame from base 1. The input for sequencing was PBMCs, taken at surgery. The sequence links TRBV10-2 to TRBJ2-1; the D gene identity is not certain. This clonotype was sampled from a male donor with early-stage non-small cell lung cancer. The CDR3 amino acid sequence is: CASSESERYNEQFF. The base sequence is TGCGCCAGCAGTGAGTCGGAGAGATACAATGAGCAGTTCTTC.